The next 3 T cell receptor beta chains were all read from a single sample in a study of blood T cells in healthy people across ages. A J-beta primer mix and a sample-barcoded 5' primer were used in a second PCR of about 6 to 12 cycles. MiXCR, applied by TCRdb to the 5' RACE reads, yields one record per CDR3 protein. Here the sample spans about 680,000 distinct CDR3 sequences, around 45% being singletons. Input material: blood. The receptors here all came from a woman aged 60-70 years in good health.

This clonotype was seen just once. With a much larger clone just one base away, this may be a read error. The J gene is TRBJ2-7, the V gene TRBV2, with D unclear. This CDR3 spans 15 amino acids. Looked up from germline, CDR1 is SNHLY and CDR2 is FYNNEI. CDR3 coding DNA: TGTGCCGGCAGTGAGCAGGATCCTGGGCCATACGAGCAGTACTTC. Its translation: CAGSEQDPGPYEQYF.

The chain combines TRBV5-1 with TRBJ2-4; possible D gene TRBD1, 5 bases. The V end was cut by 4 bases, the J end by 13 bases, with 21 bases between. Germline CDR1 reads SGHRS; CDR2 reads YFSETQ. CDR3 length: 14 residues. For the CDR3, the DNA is TGCGCCAGCAGCGGAAACCAGGGCCCCGCAGGGCAGTACTTC. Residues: CASSGNQGPAGQYF.

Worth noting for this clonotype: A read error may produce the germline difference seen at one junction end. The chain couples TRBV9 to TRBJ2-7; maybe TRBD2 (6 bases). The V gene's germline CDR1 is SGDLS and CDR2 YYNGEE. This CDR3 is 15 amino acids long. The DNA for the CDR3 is TGTGCCAGCAGCTCAGAAGCGGGCTACTCCTACGGGCAGTACTTC. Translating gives CASSSEAGYSYGQYF.